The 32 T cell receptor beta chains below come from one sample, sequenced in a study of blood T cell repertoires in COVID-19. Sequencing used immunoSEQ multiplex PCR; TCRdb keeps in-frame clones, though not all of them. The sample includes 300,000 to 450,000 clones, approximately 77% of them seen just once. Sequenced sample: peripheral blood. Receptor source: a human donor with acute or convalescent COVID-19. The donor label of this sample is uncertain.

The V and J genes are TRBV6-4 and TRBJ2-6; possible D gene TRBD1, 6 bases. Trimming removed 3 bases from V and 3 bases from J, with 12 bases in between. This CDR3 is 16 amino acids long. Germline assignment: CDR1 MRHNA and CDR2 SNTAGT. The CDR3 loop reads CASSENRAVGANVLTF. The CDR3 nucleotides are TGTGCCAGCAGTGAAAACAGGGCGGTTGGGGCCAACGTCCTGACTTTC.

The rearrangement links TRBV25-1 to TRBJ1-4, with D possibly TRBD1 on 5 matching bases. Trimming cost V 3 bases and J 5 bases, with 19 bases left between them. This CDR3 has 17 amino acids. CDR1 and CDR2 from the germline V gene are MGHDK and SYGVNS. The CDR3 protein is CASSDGGQGGANEKLFF. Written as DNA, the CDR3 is TGTGCCAGCAGTGACGGGGGTCAGGGAGGGGCAAATGAAAAACTGTTTTTT.

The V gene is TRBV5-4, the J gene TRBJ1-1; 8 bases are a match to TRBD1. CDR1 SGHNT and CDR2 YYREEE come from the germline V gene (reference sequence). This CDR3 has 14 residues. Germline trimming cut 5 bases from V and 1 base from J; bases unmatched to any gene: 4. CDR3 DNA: TGTGCCAGCAGTTTAGACAGGGGGAACACTGAAGCTTTCTTT. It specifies CASSLDRGNTEAFF.

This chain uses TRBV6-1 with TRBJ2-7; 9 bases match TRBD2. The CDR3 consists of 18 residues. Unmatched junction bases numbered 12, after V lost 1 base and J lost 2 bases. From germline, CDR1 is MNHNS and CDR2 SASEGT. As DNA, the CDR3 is TGTGCCAGCAGTGAAGGGGGACTAGCTACGAGAGGTCCCTACGAGCAGTACTTC. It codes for CASSEGGLATRGPYEQYF.

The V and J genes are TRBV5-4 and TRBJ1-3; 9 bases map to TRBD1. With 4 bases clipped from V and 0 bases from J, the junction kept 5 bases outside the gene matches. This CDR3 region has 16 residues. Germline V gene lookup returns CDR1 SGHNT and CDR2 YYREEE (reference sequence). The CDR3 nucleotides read TGTGCCAGCAGCCCCGGACAGGGGAGCTCTGGAAACACCATATATTTT. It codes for CASSPGQGSSGNTIYF.

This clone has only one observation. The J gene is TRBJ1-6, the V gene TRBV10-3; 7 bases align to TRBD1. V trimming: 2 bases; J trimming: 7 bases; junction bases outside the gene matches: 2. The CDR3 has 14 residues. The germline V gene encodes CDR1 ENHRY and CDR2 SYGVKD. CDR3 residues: CAISEGDRNSPLHF. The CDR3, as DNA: TGTGCCATCAGTGAGGGGGACAGAAATTCACCCCTCCACTTT.

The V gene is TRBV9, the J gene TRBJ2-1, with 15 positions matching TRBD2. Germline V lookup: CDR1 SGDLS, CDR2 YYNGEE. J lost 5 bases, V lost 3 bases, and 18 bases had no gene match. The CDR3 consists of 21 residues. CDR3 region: CASSEIQGRGLAGGPHNEQFF. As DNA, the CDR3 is TGTGCCAGCAGCGAGATACAGGGCCGTGGACTAGCGGGAGGGCCCCACAATGAGCAGTTCTTC.

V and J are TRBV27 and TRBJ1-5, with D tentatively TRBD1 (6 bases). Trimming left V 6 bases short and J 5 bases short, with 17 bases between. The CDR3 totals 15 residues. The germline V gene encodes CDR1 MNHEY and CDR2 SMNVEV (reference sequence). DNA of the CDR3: TGTGCCAGCAGAAGTCAGGACAGTCGAGATCAGCCCCAGCATTTT. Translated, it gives CASRSQDSRDQPQHF.

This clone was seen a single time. The CDR3 loop reads CASSPQGHSSYNEQFF. The DNA for the CDR3 is TGTGCCAGCAGCCCGCAGGGCCATAGCTCCTACAATGAGCAGTTCTTC. The chain couples TRBV3-1 (or the pseudogene TRBV3-2) to TRBJ2-1, with D maybe TRBD1 (5 bases). Germline lookup yields CDR1 LGHDT and CDR2 YNNKEL (reference sequence). V dropped 4 bases and J dropped 0 bases, with 13 bases sitting between them. The CDR3 runs 16 residues.

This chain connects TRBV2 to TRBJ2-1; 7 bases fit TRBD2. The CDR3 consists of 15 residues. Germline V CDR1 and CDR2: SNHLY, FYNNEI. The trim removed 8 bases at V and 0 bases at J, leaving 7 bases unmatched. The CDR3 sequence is CASVRAGSSYNEQFF. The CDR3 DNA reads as TGTGCCAGCGTCAGAGCGGGGAGCTCCTACAATGAGCAGTTCTTC. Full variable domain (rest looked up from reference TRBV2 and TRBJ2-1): EPEVTQTPSHQVTQMGQEVILRCVPISNHLYFYWYRQILGQKVEFLVSFYNNEISEKSEIFDDQFSVERPDGSNFTLKIRSTKLEDSAMYFCASVRAGSSYNEQFFGPGTRLTVL.

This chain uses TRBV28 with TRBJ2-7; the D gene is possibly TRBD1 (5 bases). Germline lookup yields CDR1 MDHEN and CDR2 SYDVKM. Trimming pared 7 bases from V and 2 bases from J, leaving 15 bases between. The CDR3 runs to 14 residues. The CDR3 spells CASIPGNPPYEQYF. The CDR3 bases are TGTGCCAGCATCCCAGGGAACCCTCCCTACGAGCAGTACTTC.

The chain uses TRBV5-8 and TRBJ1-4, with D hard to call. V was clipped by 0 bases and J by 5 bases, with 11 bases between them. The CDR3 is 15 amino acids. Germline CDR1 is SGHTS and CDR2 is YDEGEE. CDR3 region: CASSLDGLANEKLFF. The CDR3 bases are TGTGCCAGCAGCTTGGATGGACTTGCAAATGAAAAACTGTTTTTT. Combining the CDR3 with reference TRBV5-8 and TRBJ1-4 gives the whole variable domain EAGVTQSPTHLIKTRGQQATLRCSPISGHTSVYWYQQALGLGLQFLLWYDEGEERNRGNFPPRFSGRQFPNYSSELNVNALELEDSALYLCASSLDGLANEKLFFGSGTQLSVL.

CDR3 sequence: CASSYGTSGRNEQFF. The CDR3 nucleotides read TGCGCCAGCAGCTACGGGACTAGCGGGAGGAATGAGCAGTTCTTC. This chain uses TRBV5-1 with TRBJ2-1; 15 nucleotides line up with TRBD2. Germline V gives CDR1 SGHRS, CDR2 YFSETQ. CDR3 size: 15 residues. Unmatched junction bases numbered 2, after V lost 3 bases and J lost 7 bases. The full variable domain, rest sourced from reference TRBV5-1 and TRBJ2-1, is KAGVTQTPRYLIKTRGQQVTLSCSPISGHRSVSWYQQTPGQGLQFLFEYFSETQRNKGNFPGRFSGRQFSNSRSEMNVSTLELGDSALYLCASSYGTSGRNEQFFGPGTRLTVL.

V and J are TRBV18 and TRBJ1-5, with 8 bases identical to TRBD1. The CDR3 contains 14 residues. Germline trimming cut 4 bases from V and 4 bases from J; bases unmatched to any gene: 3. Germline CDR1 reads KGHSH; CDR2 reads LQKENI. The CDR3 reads CASSLTGDNQPQHF. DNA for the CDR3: TGTGCCAGCTCACTGACAGGGGATAATCAGCCCCAGCATTTT.

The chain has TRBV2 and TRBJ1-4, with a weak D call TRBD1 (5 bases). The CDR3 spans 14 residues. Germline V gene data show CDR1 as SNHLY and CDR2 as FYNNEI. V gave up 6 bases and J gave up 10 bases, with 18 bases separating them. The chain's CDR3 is CASRTPGLGGKLFF. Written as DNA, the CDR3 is TGTGCCAGCAGGACTCCGGGACTTGGGGGAAAACTGTTTTTT.

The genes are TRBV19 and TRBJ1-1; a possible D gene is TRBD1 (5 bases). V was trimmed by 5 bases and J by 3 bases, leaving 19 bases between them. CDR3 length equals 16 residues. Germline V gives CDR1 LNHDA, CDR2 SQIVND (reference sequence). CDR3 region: CASSAWTAKGYTEAFF. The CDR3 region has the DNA TGTGCCAGTAGTGCCTGGACGGCTAAGGGGTACACTGAAGCTTTCTTT.

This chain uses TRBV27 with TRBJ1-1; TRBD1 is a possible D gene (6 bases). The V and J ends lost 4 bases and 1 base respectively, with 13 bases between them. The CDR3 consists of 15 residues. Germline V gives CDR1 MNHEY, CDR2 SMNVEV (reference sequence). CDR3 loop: CASSSFGQPNTEAFF. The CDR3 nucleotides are TGTGCCAGCAGTTCCTTCGGACAGCCGAACACTGAAGCTTTCTTT.

The CDR3: CASTRQGEETQYF. CDR3 coding DNA: TGTGCCAGCACCAGACAGGGCGAAGAGACCCAGTACTTC. This rearrangement joins TRBV6-6 to TRBJ2-5, with TRBD1 identical over 7 bases. V was clipped by 7 bases and J by 3 bases; unmatched bases: 5. Germline V CDR1 and CDR2: MNHNY, SVGAGI (reference sequence). The CDR3 runs 13 residues.

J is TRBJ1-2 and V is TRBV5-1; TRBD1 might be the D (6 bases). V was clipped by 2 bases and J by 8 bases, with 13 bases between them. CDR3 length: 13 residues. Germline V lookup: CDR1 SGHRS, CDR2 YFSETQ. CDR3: CASSFSGVDGYTF. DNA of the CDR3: TGCGCCAGCAGCTTCTCAGGGGTAGACGGCTACACCTTC.

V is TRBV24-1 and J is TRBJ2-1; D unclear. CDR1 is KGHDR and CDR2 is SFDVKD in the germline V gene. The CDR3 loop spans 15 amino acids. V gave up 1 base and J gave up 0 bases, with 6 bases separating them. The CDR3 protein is CATSDLWSSYNEQFF. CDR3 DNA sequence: TGTGCCACCAGTGATTTATGGAGCTCCTACAATGAGCAGTTCTTC.

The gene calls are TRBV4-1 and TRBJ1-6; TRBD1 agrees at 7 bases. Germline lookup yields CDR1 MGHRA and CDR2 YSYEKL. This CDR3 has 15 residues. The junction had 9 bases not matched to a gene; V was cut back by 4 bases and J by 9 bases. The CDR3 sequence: CASSPTGGGGSPLHF. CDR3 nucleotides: TGCGCCAGCAGCCCCACGGGAGGGGGCGGTTCACCCCTCCACTTT.

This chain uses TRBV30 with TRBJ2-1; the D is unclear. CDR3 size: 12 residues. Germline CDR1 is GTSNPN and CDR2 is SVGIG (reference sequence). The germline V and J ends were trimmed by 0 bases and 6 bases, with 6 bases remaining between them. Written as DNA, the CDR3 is TGTGCCTGGAGTGTATCCGGCAATGAGCAGTTCTTC. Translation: CAWSVSGNEQFF.

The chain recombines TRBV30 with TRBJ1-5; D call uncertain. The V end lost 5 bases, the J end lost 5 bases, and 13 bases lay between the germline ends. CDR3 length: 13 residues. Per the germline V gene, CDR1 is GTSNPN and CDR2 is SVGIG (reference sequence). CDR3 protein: CAWVLRPDQPQHF. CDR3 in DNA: TGTGCCTGGGTCCTACGCCCCGATCAGCCCCAGCATTTT.

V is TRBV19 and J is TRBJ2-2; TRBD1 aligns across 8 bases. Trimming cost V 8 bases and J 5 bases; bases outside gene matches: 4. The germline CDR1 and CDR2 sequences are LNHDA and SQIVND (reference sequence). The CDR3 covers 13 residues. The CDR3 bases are TGTGCCAGTGGGACAGGAATTACCGGGGAGCTGTTTTTT. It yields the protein CASGTGITGELFF. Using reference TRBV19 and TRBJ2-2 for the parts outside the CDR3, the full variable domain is DGGITQSPKYLFRKEGQNVTLSCEQNLNHDAMYWYRQDPGQGLRLIYYSQIVNDFQKGDIAEGYSVSREKKESFPLTVTSAQKNPTAFYLCASGTGITGELFFGEGSRLTVL.

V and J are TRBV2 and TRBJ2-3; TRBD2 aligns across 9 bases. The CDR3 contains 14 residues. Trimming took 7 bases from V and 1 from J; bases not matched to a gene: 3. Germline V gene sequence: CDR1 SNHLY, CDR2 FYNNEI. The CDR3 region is CASKERGGTDTQYF. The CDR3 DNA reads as TGTGCCAGCAAGGAGCGGGGGGGCACAGATACGCAGTATTTT.

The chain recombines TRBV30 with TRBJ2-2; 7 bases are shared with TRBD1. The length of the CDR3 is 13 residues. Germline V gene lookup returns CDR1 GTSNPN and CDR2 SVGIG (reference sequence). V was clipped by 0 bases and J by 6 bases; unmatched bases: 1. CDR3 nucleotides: TGTGCCTGGAGTGTCAGGGGGTCCGGGGAGCTGTTTTTT. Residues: CAWSVRGSGELFF. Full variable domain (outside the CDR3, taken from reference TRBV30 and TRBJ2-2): SQTIHQWPATLVQPVGSPLSLECTVEGTSNPNLYWYRQAAGRGLQLLFYSVGIGQISSEVPQNLSASRPQDRQFILSSKKLLLSDSGFYLCAWSVRGSGELFFGEGSRLTVL.

Here the CDR3 DNA reads TGTGCCATCAGTGGGAGGGGGCAGGGGCCTTCGAACACTGAAGCTTTCTTT. Translation: CAISGRGQGPSNTEAFF. The chain joins TRBV10-3 to TRBJ1-1; 7 bases line up with TRBD1. CDR1 is ENHRY, CDR2 SYGVKD, per germline. V was clipped by 4 bases and J by 1 base; unmatched bases: 12. The CDR3 extends over 17 amino acids.

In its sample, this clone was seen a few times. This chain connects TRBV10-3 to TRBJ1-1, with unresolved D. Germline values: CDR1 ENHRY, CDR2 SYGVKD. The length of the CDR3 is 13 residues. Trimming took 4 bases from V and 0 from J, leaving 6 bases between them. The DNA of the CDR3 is TGTGCCATCAGTGGGCTTCTGAACACTGAAGCTTTCTTT. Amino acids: CAISGLLNTEAFF.

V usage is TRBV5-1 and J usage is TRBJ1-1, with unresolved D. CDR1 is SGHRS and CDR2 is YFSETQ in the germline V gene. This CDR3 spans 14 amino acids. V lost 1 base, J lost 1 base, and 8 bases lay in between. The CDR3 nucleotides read TGCGCCAGCAGCTTGTCCAACTCGAACACTGAAGCTTTCTTT. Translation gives CASSLSNSNTEAFF.

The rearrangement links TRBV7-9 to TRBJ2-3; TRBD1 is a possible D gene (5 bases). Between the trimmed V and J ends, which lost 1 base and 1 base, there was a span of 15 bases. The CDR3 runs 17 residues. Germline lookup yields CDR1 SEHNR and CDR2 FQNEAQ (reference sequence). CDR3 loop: CASSLVGQGGRTDTQYF. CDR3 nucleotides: TGTGCCAGCAGCTTAGTGGGCCAGGGTGGTCGCACAGATACGCAGTATTTT.

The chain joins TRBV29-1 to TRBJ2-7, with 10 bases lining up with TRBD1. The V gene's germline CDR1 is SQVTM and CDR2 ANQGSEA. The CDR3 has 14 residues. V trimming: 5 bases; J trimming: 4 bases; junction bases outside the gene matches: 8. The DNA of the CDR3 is TGCAGCGTTCACCTAGGACAGGGGGGATACGAGCAGTACTTC. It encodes CSVHLGQGGYEQYF.

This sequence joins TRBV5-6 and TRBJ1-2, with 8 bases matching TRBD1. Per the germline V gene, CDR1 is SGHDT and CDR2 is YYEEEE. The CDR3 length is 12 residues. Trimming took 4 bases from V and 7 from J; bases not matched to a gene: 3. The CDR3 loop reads CASSLDRAGYTF. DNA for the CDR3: TGTGCCAGCAGCCTGGACAGGGCTGGCTACACCTTC.